This TCR beta chain was sequenced during a study of blood T cell repertoires in COVID-19. Whole-study context: Sample material is recorded as cDNA or gDNA derived from T cells, B-cell-depleted T cells, or PBMCs.

Using immunoSEQ multiplex PCR, the repertoire was profiled, and TCRdb retains in-frame clones only, with some absent. The sample consists of around 190,000 clones, roughly 85% of them appearing once. Germline values: CDR1 MNHEY, CDR2 SVGEGT. The junction had 9 bases not matched to a gene; V was cut back by 2 bases and J by 5 bases. The CDR3 consists of 17 residues. The chain combines TRBV6-2 or TRBV6-3 with TRBJ1-4; TRBD1 matches 9 bases. The sequencing sample was made of peripheral blood. This receptor was obtained from a woman in her sixties with acute or convalescent COVID-19. In DNA, the CDR3 is TGTGCCAGCAGTTACGCCGGGACAGGGTACGCGAATGAAAAACTGTTTTTT. Translated, it gives CASSYAGTGYANEKLFF.